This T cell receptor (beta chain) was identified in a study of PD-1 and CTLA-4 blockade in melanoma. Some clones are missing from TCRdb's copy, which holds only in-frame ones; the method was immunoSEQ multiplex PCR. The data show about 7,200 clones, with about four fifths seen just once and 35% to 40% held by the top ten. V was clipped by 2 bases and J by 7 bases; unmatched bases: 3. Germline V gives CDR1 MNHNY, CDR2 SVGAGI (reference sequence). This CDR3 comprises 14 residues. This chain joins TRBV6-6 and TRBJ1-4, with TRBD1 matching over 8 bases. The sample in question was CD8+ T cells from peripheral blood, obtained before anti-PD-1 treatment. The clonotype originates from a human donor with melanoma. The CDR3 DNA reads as TGTGCCAGCAGTTACGGGCAGGGGGCTGAAAAACTGTTTTTT. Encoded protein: CASSYGQGAEKLFF.